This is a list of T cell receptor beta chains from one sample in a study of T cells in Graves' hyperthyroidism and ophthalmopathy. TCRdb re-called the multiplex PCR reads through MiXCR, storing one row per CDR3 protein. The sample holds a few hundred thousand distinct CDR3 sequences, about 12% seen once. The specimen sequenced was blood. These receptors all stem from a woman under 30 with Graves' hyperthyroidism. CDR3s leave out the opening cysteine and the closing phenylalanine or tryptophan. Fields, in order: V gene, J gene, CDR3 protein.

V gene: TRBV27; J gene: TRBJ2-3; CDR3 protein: ASSARALAGGDTQY
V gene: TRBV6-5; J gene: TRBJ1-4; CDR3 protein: ASSYAIPNEKLF
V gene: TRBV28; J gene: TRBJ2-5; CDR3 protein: ASSPADRGAPETQY
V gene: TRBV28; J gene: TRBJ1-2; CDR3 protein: ASSRLSTGNPSGYT
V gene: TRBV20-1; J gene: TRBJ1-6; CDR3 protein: SAAGRAIDNSPLH
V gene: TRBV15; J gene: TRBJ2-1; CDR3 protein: ATSSLAGGENEQF
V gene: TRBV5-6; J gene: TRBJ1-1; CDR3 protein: ASSFGSTEAF
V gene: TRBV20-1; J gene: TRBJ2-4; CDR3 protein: SARVQPEPHIQY
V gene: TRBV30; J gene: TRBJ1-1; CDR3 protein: AWSLGSGFTEAF
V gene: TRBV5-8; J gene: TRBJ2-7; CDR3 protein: ASSRGSGLAGAHEQY
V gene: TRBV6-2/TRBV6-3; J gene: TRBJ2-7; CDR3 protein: ASSYSVEQY
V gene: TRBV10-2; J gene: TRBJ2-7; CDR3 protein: ASIRDYEQY
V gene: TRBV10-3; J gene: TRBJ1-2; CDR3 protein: AISVQGSYGYT
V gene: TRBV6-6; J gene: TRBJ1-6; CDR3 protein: ASSYSRSPDYNSPLH
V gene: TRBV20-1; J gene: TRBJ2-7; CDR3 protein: SARRLAVTYEQY
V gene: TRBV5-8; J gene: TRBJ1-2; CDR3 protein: ASSGGPSAGGYT
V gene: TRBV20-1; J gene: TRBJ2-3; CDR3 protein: SARDGYGKRGPGVGNTQY
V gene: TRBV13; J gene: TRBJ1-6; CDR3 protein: ASSPQIHNSPLH
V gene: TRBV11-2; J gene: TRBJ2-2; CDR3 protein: ASSLTGSSGELF
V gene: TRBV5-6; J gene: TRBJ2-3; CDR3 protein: ASSPDRTSTDTQY
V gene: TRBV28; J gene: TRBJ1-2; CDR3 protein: ASSRGGTGREGCT
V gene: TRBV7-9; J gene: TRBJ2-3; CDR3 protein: ASSLLDILTDTQY
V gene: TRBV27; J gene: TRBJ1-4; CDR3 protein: ASRPTGATNEKLF
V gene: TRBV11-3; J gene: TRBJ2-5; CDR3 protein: ASSWDRVEETQY
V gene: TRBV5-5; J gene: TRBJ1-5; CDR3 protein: ASSLVNQPQH
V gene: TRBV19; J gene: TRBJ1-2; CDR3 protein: ASSRTLGQGPYGYT
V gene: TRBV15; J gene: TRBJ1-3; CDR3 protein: ATRIDSGNTIY